This T cell receptor (beta chain) was documented in a study of beta chain features in type 1 diabetes. One heparinised blood draw, averaging roughly 120 mL, came from each donor. CD4+ cells of the naive, central memory, regulatory and stem cell-like memory types were sorted via CD45RO/CCR7/CD25/CD127/CD95/CD27. The study reverse transcribed the entire isolated RNA, so it sequenced expressed TCRB transcripts. Profiled with immunoSEQ multiplex PCR; TCRdb holds only in-frame clones, not every one. The sample lists around 160,000 clones; around 50% were seen once. Germline CDR1 and CDR2: SGHVS and FNYEAQ. J gave up 5 bases and V 5 bases, and 8 bases lay outside the gene matches. The CDR3 sequence is 14 residues long.

The source of this sequence is a young man in good health. Material: Tregs from blood. This sequence joins TRBV7-6 and TRBJ1-1; TRBD1 matches at 7 bases. This CDR3 reads CASSPQGVRTEAFF. The CDR3 DNA follows: TGTGCCAGCAGCCCGCAGGGGGTAAGGACTGAAGCTTTCTTT.